This is a list of T cell receptor beta chains from one sample in a study of blood T cell repertoires in COVID-19. Sequencing was performed with immunoSEQ multiplex PCR; in TCRdb, only in-frame clones are kept and a portion is missing. The sample has about 200,000 clones, roughly 80% seen once. Source material: PBMCs or T cells enriched from blood (not recorded which). The receptor source for this set is a woman aged 60 to 75 with acute COVID-19. Each CDR3 is given with its conserved first and last residue. The D gene is left open where the match is weak. Part of the rows lack a size; the others show once, few, many or a class for expanded clones.

v_call,clone_size,d_call,j_call,cdr3_nt,cdr3_aa
TRBV18,few,NA,TRBJ1-1,TGTGCCAGCTCACAGGGACTTCTGAACACTGAAGCTTTCTTT,CASSQGLLNTEAFF
TRBV3-1/TRBV3-2,NA,TRBD1,TRBJ2-5,TGTGCCAGCAGCCAAGACCTGGACAGGGTGTACCAAGAGACCCAGTACTTC,CASSQDLDRVYQETQYF
TRBV11-2,NA,TRBD1,TRBJ2-5,TGTGCCAGCAGCTTCGACAGGGGAGAGACCCAGTACTTC,CASSFDRGETQYF
TRBV7-8,NA,NA,TRBJ2-2,TGTGCCATTTCTAAGGGAGGCGGGGAGCTGTTTTTT,CAISKGGGELFF
TRBV18,NA,TRBD1,TRBJ2-1,TGTGCCAGCTCACCGGCGACAGGGATTGGTGAGCAGTTCTTC,CASSPATGIGEQFF
TRBV19,NA,TRBD1,TRBJ1-3,TGTGCCAGTAGCCGGGACAGGATCTCTGGAAACACCATATATTTT,CASSRDRISGNTIYF
TRBV24-1,once,NA,TRBJ1-2,TGTGCCACCTCGATTGAGGAAAACTATGGCTACACCTTC,CATSIEENYGYTF
TRBV19,NA,TRBD1,TRBJ2-7,TGTGCCAGTAGTTCGGGACAGCCTAACTCCTACGAGCAGTACTTC,CASSSGQPNSYEQYF
TRBV6-2/TRBV6-3,once,TRBD1,TRBJ1-2,TGTGCCAGCCGCCGGACAGGGAAAGGTGGCTACACCTTC,CASRRTGKGGYTF
TRBV7-2,NA,NA,TRBJ2-3,TGTGCCAGCAGCGAGTCGGGACAAGGCACAGATACGCAGTATTTT,CASSESGQGTDTQYF
TRBV2,few,NA,TRBJ2-2,TGTGCCAGCGTAAATCGGGCCGGGGAGCTGTTTTTT,CASVNRAGELFF
TRBV2,NA,NA,TRBJ1-2,TGTGCCAGCAGTGAAGACGGTTTGTATGGCTACACCTTC,CASSEDGLYGYTF
TRBV3-1/TRBV3-2,NA,NA,TRBJ2-4,TGTGCCAGCAGCCAAGCTGGACTCAAAAACATTCAGTACTTC,CASSQAGLKNIQYF
TRBV3-1/TRBV3-2,NA,TRBD1,TRBJ1-1,TGTGCCAGCAGCTCCCGGGACAGGGGTGGCACTGAAGCTTTCTTT,CASSSRDRGGTEAFF
TRBV6-5,NA,TRBD2,TRBJ2-1,TGTGCCAGCACCTCCTCAGCGGGATCCTACAATGAGCAGTTCTTC,CASTSSAGSYNEQFF
TRBV27,NA,NA,TRBJ1-2,TGTGCCAGCAGTCCCCCACAGGGCGGTCGGGGCTACACCTTC,CASSPPQGGRGYTF
TRBV7-9,NA,TRBD1,TRBJ1-1,TGTGCCAGCAGCCCCCAGACAGGGGAAGCTTTCTTT,CASSPQTGEAFF
TRBV7-7,NA,NA,TRBJ2-3,TGTGCCAGCAGCTTAAGTCCGGGGGAAGGAGATACGCAGTATTTT,CASSLSPGEGDTQYF
TRBV6-6,once,TRBD2,TRBJ2-7,TGTGCCAGCAGTTCCACGACTAGCGGGAGGTATTACGAGCAGTACTTC,CASSSTTSGRYYEQYF
TRBV5-1,NA,NA,TRBJ1-6,TGCGCCAGCAGCAGGGGAGGGGGGTATTCACCCCTCCACTTT,CASSRGGGYSPLHF
TRBV4-3,NA,NA,TRBJ2-1,TGCGCCAGCAGCCAGATGAGGACAGCATACAATGAGCAGTTCTTC,CASSQMRTAYNEQFF
TRBV7-2,NA,NA,TRBJ1-2,TGTGCCAGCAGCCTAAGTATGTGGGGCTCTAACTATGGCTACACCTTC,CASSLSMWGSNYGYTF